This T cell receptor beta chain emerged from a study of cytomegalovirus exposure and HLA in healthy donors. Study-level findings and limits: In a later analysis, TCR beta V- and J-gene trimming showed a link to a missense DCLRE1C variant. A later analysis showed HLA-associated TCR beta chains outstripping equally common others in clonal expansion. Researchers reported from a later analysis that most CMV-associated TCR beta chains appeared HLA-restricted.

Trimming pared 0 bases from V and 3 bases from J, leaving 5 bases between. The CDR3 has 14 residues. Germline V gene sequence: CDR1 MGHDK, CDR2 SYGVNS. This clone was detected only a few times. As yet, its antigen is unknown. This PCR relied on a set of 60 Vbeta primers and 13 Jbeta primers. Only in-frame clones appear in the TCRdb table, and some are missing; sequencing was by immunoSEQ multiplex PCR. The sample has some 130,000 clones, 75% to 85% seen once. The specimen sequenced was PBMCs. The receptor's source is a male donor in good health and CMV-seronegative. The genes are TRBV25-1 and TRBJ2-2, with a weak D call TRBD1 (5 bases). The CDR3, as DNA: TGTGCCAGCAGTGAATACAGGGACACCGGGGAGCTGTTTTTT. Residues: CASSEYRDTGELFF.